A selection of T cell receptor beta chains follows, all from one sample in a study of early T cells in non-severe SARS-CoV-2 infection. MiXCR, run by TCRdb on the 5' RACE reads, gives a single entry per CDR3 protein. The table shows approximately 80,000 distinct CDR3 sequences, with around 10% occurring only once. The sequencing used whole blood, collected at baseline. The receptors shown here come from an adult who was a healthcare worker with PCR-confirmed SARS-CoV-2 infection or an uninfected control (not recorded which). The CDR3 runs from the conserved cysteine through the conserved F or W. D genes are given only for firm matches. Clone size appears in some rows only: once, few, many, or a class for an expanded clone.

>TRBD2|TRBJ2-1|TRBV19|-
TGTGCCAGTAGTATAGTACAGCGGGGTATAGGTGAGCAGTTCTTC
CASSIVQRGIGEQFF
>-|TRBJ1-2|TRBV6-5|-
TGTGCCAGCTGGGGGCCGTCCTTCTATGGCTACACCTTC
CASWGPSFYGYTF
>-|TRBJ1-1|TRBV20-1|few
TGCAGTGCTAGATTGGGGGAACTCACTGAAGCTTTCTTT
CSARLGELTEAFF
>TRBD2|TRBJ2-7|TRBV11-2|-
TGTGCCAGCAGTCCGAGGACTAGCTTCTACGAGCAGTACTTC
CASSPRTSFYEQYF
>TRBD2|TRBJ2-5|TRBV10-3|many
TGTGCCATCAACCCCGGGGGGGTTGAGACCCAGTACTTC
CAINPGGVETQYF
>TRBD1|TRBJ1-4|TRBV7-9|-
TGTGCCAGCAGAGTAGGACAGGGAGAAAAACTGTTTTTT
CASRVGQGEKLFF
>-|TRBJ2-5|TRBV14|few
TGTGCCAGCAGCGAGAAAAGGCGGACCCAGTACTTC
CASSEKRRTQYF
>-|TRBJ2-7|TRBV12-3/TRBV12-4|many
TGTGCCAGCAGTTTCGGCCCGCCGACCTACGAGCAGTACTTC
CASSFGPPTYEQYF
>-|TRBJ2-1|TRBV7-3|-
TGTGCCAGCAGCTTAAATTCCGGAGGGGCCGGCGAGCAGTTCTTC
CASSLNSGGAGEQFF
>TRBD1|TRBJ2-1|TRBV30|many
TGTGCCTGGAGTGTACAGAGGGGGCAAGAGCAGTTCTTC
CAWSVQRGQEQFF
>-|TRBJ1-1|TRBV7-6|once
TGTGCCAGCAGCCGCGACGCTGCCACTGAAGCTTTCTTT
CASSRDAATEAFF
>-|TRBJ2-3|TRBV7-2|-
TGTGCCAGCAGATCTTCCTCCACAGATACGCAGTATTTT
CASRSSSTDTQYF
>-|TRBJ2-7|TRBV20-1|many
TGCAGTGCTAGATTACCGGGGGACTACGAGCAGTACTTC
CSARLPGDYEQYF
>-|TRBJ1-1|TRBV18|few
TGTGCCAGCTCACGCTCCGGCGCTGAAGCTTTCTTT
CASSRSGAEAFF
>-|TRBJ1-2|TRBV29-1|few
TGCAGCGTTGAGGGCTACACCTTC
CSVEGYTF
>TRBD2|TRBJ2-1|TRBV7-6|-
TGTGCCAGCAGCTCCTCCGGACTAGCGATAAGCTCCTACAATGAGCAGTTCTTC
CASSSSGLAISSYNEQFF
>-|TRBJ1-1|TRBV5-4|many
TGTGCCAGCAGCTTGGGCAGCCGGGCTGAAGCTTTCTTT
CASSLGSRAEAFF
>-|TRBJ1-2|TRBV4-3|-
TGCGCCAGCAGCCAAGGGTCCAGAGCACTTTATGGCTACACCTTC
CASSQGSRALYGYTF
>TRBD1|TRBJ1-2|TRBV4-3|-
TGCGCCAGCAGCCAAGCATCCGGGACAGGGTTAGGTTCAGCTAACTATGGCTACACCTTC
CASSQASGTGLGSANYGYTF
>-|TRBJ2-2|TRBV9|few
TGTGCCAGCAGCGTAGATCACACCGGGGAGCTGTTTTTT
CASSVDHTGELFF
>TRBD1|TRBJ2-1|TRBV28|-
TGTGCCAGCAGCACAACCAACCTCCTCGGGACAGAACCCAATGAGCAGTTCTTC
CASSTTNLLGTEPNEQFF
>-|TRBJ1-1|TRBV29-1|many
TGCAGCGTTGCCCCCAACACTGAAGCTTTCTTT
CSVAPNTEAFF
>-|TRBJ1-1|TRBV3-1|few
TGTGCCAGCAGCCAAGGATTCGGGCGGACTGAAGCTTTCTTT
CASSQGFGRTEAFF
>-|TRBJ2-7|TRBV7-6|many
TGTGCCAGCAGCGCCGGACCACATAACGAGCAGTACTTC
CASSAGPHNEQYF
>-|TRBJ1-1|TRBV5-1|-
TGCGCCAGCAGCGCTCTCAGGGTAAACACTGAAGCTTTCTTT
CASSALRVNTEAFF
>-|TRBJ2-3|TRBV25-1|many
TGTGCCAGCAGTGAAAAGGCAGGGAGGTTCACAGATACGCAGTATTTT
CASSEKAGRFTDTQYF
>-|TRBJ1-5|TRBV28|many
TGTGCCAGCAGTTCCCTTTCTGTGGGAGTGAATAGCAATCAGCCCCAGCATTTT
CASSSLSVGVNSNQPQHF
>TRBD2|TRBJ2-1|TRBV11-1|few
TGTGCCAGCAGCGTACTTAGCGGGGGGGCCCAGGAGCAGTTCTTC
CASSVLSGGAQEQFF
>TRBD1|TRBJ1-1|TRBV7-9|many
TGTGCCAGCAGCCCCGGACAGGGGGGCCGGAACACTGAAGCTTTCTTT
CASSPGQGGRNTEAFF
>-|TRBJ2-4|TRBV14|many
TGTGCCAGCAGCCAAGAAACGGGTGGGGTGACGGCCAAAAACATTCAGTACTTC
CASSQETGGVTAKNIQYF
>-|TRBJ1-5|TRBV28|many
TGTGCCAGCGTATCTCTCAATCAGCCCCAGCATTTT
CASVSLNQPQHF
>TRBD2|TRBJ2-3|TRBV6-5|many
TGTGCCAGCACCCCGGGGGGGCTCGGTACGCAGTATTTT
CASTPGGLGTQYF
>-|TRBJ1-1|TRBV28|-
TGTGCCATTAAGAGCCCGGGGAGGGACACTGAAGCTTTCTTT
CAIKSPGRDTEAFF
>-|TRBJ1-2|TRBV7-2|many
TGTGCCAGCAGCTTAGACAGCCTTTATGGCTACACCTTC
CASSLDSLYGYTF
>TRBD1|TRBJ2-3|TRBV7-2|few
TGTGCCAGCAGCCCGCGTCGGACAGGGGGCGAAGATACGCAGTATTTT
CASSPRRTGGEDTQYF
>-|TRBJ2-5|TRBV29-1|-
TGCAGCGCTGACCCTCAGGCGCAAGAGACCCAGTACTTC
CSADPQAQETQYF
>TRBD1|TRBJ1-2|TRBV9|-
TGTGCCAGCAGCGCCCAATACAGGGGTAGTTATGGCTACACCTTC
CASSAQYRGSYGYTF
>-|TRBJ1-5|TRBV28|few
TGTGCCAGCACCCCGGGAGGACAGCCCCAGCATTTT
CASTPGGQPQHF
>-|TRBJ1-4|TRBV29-1|many
TGCAGCGTGGGACCAGGTGGCACTAATGAAAAACTGTTTTTT
CSVGPGGTNEKLFF
>-|TRBJ2-3|TRBV28|many
TGTGCCATCCAATACCGGACTTTAAGCACAGATACGCAGTATTTT
CAIQYRTLSTDTQYF
>-|TRBJ1-5|TRBV5-1|-
TGCGCCAGCAGCTTGGGGGTCCGGGACGGGAATCAGCCCCAGCATTTT
CASSLGVRDGNQPQHF